This T cell receptor (beta chain) was captured in a study of blood T cell repertoires in COVID-19. Study-wide background: The study drew acute and convalescent COVID-19 samples from the United States, Italy and Spain. In each case, the material was cDNA or gDNA derived from T cells, B-cell-depleted T cells, or PBMCs.

Original analysis: For nucleated cells, counts were estimated from reference gene primer amplification. Only in-frame clones appear in the TCRdb table, and some are missing; sequencing was by immunoSEQ multiplex PCR. V and J calls and clone size are as listed in that table; D and trimming were resolved from the DNA. Here the sample spans approximately 130,000 clones, approximately 92% being singletons. The ends were cut back, 5 bases at V and 8 bases at J, with 21 bases in the middle. Germline values: CDR1 SEHNR, CDR2 FQNEAQ (reference sequence). The length of the CDR3 is 15 residues. The V and J genes are TRBV7-9 and TRBJ1-2, with D perhaps TRBD1 (5 bases). This clonotype was obtained from a man in his 70s with active or convalescent COVID-19. The sequencing sample was made of peripheral blood. CDR3 coding DNA: TGTGCCAGCAGCCCCCGTAGGGAGGGGACTAAGGGCTACACCTTC. Its protein is CASSPRREGTKGYTF.